The present entry profiles one T cell receptor beta chain with its context. TCRdb's table, derived via immunoSEQ multiplex PCR, lists solely in-frame clones and lacks some. The table lists 200,000 to 300,000 clones, about 90% of them singletons. The data derive from a study of blood T cell repertoires in COVID-19. The clonotype comes from a woman aged 40-49 years with acute or convalescent COVID-19. Sequencing was carried out using peripheral blood.

CDR3 sequence reads: CASSLTGEYNEKLFF. The CDR3 region has the DNA TGTGCCAGCAGCCTGACAGGGGAATATAATGAAAAACTGTTTTTT. The chain joins TRBV5-5 to TRBJ1-4; 8 nucleotides agree with TRBD1. Per germline, CDR1 SGHKS and CDR2 YYEKEE (reference sequence). The V gene end was trimmed by 4 bases and the J gene end by 4 bases; junction bases not matched to a gene: 6. There are 15 residues in the CDR3.